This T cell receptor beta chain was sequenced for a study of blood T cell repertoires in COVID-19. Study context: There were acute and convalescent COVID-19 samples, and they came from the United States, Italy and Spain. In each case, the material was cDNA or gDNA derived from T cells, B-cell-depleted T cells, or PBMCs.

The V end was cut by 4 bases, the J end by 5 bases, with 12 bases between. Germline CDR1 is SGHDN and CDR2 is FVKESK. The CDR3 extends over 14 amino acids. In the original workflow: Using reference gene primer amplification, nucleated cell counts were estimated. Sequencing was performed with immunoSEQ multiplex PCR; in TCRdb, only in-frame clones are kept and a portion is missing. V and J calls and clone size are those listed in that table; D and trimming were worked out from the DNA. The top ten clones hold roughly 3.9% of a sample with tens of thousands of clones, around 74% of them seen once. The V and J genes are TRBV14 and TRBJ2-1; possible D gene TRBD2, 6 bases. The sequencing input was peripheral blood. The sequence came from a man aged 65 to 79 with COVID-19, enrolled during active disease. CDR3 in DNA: TGTGCCAGCAGCCTGACGACTAGACACAATGAGCAGTTCTTC. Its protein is CASSLTTRHNEQFF.